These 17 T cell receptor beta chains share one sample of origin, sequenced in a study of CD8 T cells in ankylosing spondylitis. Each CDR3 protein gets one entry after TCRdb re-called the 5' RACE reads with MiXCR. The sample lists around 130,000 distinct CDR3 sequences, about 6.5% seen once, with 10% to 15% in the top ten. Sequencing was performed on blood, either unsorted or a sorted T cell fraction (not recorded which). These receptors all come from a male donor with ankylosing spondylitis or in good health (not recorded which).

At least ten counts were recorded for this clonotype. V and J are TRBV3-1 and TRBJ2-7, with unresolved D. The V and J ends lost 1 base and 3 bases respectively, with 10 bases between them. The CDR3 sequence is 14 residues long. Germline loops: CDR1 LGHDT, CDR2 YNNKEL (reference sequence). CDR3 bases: TGTGCCAGCAGCCAAGGTTCTCCCCTCTACGAGCAGTACTTC. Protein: CASSQGSPLYEQYF.

Here the CDR3 reads CSGGHGEEAFF. CDR3 in DNA: TGCAGCGGGGGACACGGGGAGGAAGCTTTCTTT. The chain is built from TRBV29-1 and TRBJ1-1; maybe TRBD1 (6 bases). CDR1 is SQVTM, CDR2 ANQGSEA, per germline. Trimming took 7 bases from V and 8 from J, leaving 14 bases between them. This CDR3 region has 11 residues.

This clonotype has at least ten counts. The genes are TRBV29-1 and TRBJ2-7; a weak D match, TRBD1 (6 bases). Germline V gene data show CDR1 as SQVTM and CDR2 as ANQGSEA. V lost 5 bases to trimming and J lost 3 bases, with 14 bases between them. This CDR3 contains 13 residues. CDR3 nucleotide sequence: TGCAGCGTTCAGGGGAGTTTGGACTACGAGCAGTACTTC. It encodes CSVQGSLDYEQYF.

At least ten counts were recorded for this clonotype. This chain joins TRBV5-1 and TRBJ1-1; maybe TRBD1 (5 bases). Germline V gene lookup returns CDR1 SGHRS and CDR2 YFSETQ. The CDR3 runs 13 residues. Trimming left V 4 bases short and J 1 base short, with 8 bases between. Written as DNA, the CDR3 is TGCGCCAGCAGCCAGGGCGGGAACACTGAAGCTTTCTTT. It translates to CASSQGGNTEAFF.

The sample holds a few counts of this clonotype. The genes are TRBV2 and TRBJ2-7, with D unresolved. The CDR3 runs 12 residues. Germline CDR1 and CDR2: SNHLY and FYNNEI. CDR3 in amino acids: CASSEILELKSV. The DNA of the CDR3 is TGTGCCAGCAGTGAAATTTTAGAACTAAAAAGCGTC.

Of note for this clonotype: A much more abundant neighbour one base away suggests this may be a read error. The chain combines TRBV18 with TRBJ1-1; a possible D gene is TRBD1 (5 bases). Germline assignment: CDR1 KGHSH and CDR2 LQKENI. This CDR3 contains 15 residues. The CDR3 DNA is TGTGCCAGCTTACCACCCTCGGGGCCGGACACTGAAGCTTTCTTT. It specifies CASLPPSGPDTEAFF.

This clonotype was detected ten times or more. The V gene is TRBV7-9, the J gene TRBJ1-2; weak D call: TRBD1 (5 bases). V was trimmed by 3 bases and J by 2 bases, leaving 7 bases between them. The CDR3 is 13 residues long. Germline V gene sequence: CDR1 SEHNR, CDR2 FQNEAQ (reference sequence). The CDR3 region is CASSLAGNYGYTF. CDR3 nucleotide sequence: TGTGCCAGCAGCTTGGCAGGGAACTATGGCTACACCTTC. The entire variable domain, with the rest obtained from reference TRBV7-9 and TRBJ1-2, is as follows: DTGVSQNPRHKITKRGQNVTFRCDPISEHNRLYWYRQTLGQGPEFLTYFQNEAQLEKSRLLSDRFSAERPKGSFSTLEIQRTEQGDSAMYLCASSLAGNYGYTFGSGTRLTVV.

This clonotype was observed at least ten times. CDR3 DNA sequence: TGTGCCAGCAGCGGTGACAGGGGACATGGCTACACCTTC. It yields the protein CASSGDRGHGYTF. The rearrangement joins TRBV9 to TRBJ1-2, with 8 positions matching TRBD1. The germline V gene encodes CDR1 SGDLS and CDR2 YYNGEE. The CDR3 is 13 residues long. V gave up 3 bases and J gave up 6 bases; unmatched junction bases: 4.

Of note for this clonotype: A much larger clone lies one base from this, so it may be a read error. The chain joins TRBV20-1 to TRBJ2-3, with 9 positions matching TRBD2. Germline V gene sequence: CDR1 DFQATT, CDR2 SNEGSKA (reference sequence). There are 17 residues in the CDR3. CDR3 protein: CCARDRAGGSSTDTQYF. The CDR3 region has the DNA TGCTGTGCTAGAGATAGAGCGGGGGGCTCCAGCACAGATACGCAGTATTTT.

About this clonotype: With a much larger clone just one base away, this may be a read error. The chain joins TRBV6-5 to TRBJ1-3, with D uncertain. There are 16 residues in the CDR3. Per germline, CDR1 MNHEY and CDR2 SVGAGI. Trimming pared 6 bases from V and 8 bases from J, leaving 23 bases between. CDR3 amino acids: CASSSSRRILLDTIYF. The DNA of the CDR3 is TGTGCCAGCAGCTCCTCCCGACGCATCCTCTTAGACACCATATATTTT.

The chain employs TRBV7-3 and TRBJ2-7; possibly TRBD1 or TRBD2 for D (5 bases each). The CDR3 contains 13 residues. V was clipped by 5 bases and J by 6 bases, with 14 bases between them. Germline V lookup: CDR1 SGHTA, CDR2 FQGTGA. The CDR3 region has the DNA TGTGCCAGCAGCCCTGAGGGAAGGGGCGAGCAGTACTTC. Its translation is CASSPEGRGEQYF.

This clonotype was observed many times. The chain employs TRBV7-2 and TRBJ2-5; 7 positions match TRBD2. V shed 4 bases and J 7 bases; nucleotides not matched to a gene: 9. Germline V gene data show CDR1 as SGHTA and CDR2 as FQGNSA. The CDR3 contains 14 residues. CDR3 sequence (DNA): TGTGCCAGCAGCTCGACTAGCCGGACTCTGACCCAGTACTTC. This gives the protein CASSSTSRTLTQYF.

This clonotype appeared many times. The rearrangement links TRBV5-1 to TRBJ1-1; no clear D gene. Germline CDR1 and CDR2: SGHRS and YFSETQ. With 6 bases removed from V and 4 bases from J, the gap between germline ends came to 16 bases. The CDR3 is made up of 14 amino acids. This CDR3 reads CASTIDNLGTEAFF. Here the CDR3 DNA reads TGCGCCAGCACTATTGACAACTTGGGCACTGAAGCTTTCTTT.

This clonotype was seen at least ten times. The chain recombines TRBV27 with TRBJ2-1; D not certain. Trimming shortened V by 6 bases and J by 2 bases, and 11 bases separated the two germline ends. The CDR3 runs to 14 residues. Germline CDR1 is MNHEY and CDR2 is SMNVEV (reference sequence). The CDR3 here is CASRSRVAYNEQFF. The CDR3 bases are TGTGCCAGCAGAAGCCGGGTGGCCTACAATGAGCAGTTCTTC.

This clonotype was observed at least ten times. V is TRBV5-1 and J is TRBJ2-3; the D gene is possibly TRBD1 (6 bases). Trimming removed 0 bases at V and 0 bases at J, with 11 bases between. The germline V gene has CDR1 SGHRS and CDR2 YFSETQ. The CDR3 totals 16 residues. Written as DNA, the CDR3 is TGCGCCAGCAGCTTGGCAGGGGATACGAGCACAGATACGCAGTATTTT. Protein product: CASSLAGDTSTDTQYF.

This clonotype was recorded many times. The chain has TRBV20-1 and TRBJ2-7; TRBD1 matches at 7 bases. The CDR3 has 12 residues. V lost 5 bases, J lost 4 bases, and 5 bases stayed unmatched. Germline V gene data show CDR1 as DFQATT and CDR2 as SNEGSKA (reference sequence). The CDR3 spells CSASGTVYEQYF. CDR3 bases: TGCAGTGCTTCCGGGACAGTATACGAGCAGTACTTC.

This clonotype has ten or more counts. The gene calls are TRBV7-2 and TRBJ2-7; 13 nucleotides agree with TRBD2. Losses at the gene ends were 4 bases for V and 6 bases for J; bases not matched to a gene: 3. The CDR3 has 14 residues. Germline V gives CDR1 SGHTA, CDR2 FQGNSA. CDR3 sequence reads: CASSSGLAGSEQYF. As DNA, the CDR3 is TGTGCCAGCAGCTCGGGACTAGCGGGATCCGAGCAGTACTTC.